This is a list of T cell receptor beta chains from one sample in a study of beta chain features in type 1 diabetes. Method: immunoSEQ multiplex PCR; TCRdb's copy keeps in-frame clones and lacks some. The repertoire consists of under 400,000 clones, with 10% to 15% occurring once and the leading ten covering 0.017%. The sample comprised naive CD4+ T cells from blood. Receptors originate from a man between 18 and 35 years old in good health. The CDR3 runs from the conserved cysteine through the conserved F or W. A D gene is named only where the DNA matches it firmly. Not every row has a clone size; where given, it reads once, few, many or a size class.

abundance,d_gene,v_gene,j_gene,CDR3nt,CDR3aa
.,TRBD1,TRBV6-6,TRBJ1-4,TGTGCCAGCAGCCAAGACAGGGCGGGGAATGAAAAACTGTTTTTT,CASSQDRAGNEKLFF
.,TRBD2,TRBV9,TRBJ2-3,TGTGCCAGCAGCGTAGCGGGGGGACGCTTGGGCACAGATACGCAGTATTTT,CASSVAGGRLGTDTQYF
.,TRBD1,TRBV20-1,TRBJ1-2,TGCAGTGCCGACAGGGGTGTTGGCTACACCTTC,CSADRGVGYTF
.,.,TRBV29-1,TRBJ2-7,TGCAGCGTTCGGGGGAGCTCCTACGAGCAGTACTTC,CSVRGSSYEQYF
.,TRBD1,TRBV5-1,TRBJ2-7,TGCGCCAGCAGCTTCTCTCCGACAGGGGAGTACGAGCAGTACTTC,CASSFSPTGEYEQYF
few,TRBD1,TRBV30,TRBJ1-1,TGTGCCGGGAGACAGGGGGCATACACTGAAGCTTTCTTT,CAGRQGAYTEAFF
.,.,TRBV7-3,TRBJ2-1,TGTGCCAGCAGCCCCCGGGTGTACAATGAGCAGTTCTTC,CASSPRVYNEQFF
many,TRBD2,TRBV30,TRBJ2-1,TGTGCCTGGAGTTCGGTTTGGGAGGGAAGGTTCTTC,CAWSSVWEGRFF
.,TRBD2,TRBV18,TRBJ2-7,TGTGCCAGCTCACCAATAGCGGGGGTTTACTACGAGCAGTACTTC,CASSPIAGVYYEQYF
few,.,TRBV18,TRBJ2-1,TGTGCCAGCTCACCACAGCGACCCCCTAATGAGCAGTTCTTC,CASSPQRPPNEQFF
.,.,TRBV5-1,TRBJ1-4,TGCGCCAGCAGCTTGGAGACAGCAACTAATGAAAAACTGTTTTTT,CASSLETATNEKLFF
few,TRBD2,TRBV6-5,TRBJ2-5,TGTGCCAGCACCCTCCGGGGGGGCCTTCAAGAGACCCAGTACTTC,CASTLRGGLQETQYF
.,.,TRBV30,TRBJ2-7,TGTGCCTGGAGTGTACGAGACTACGAGCAGTACTTC,CAWSVRDYEQYF
.,TRBD1,TRBV5-1,TRBJ1-1,TGCGCCAGCAGCGTTGACAGGGGGCAAGACACTGAAGCTTTCTTT,CASSVDRGQDTEAFF
few,.,TRBV2,TRBJ2-7,TGTGCCAGCATCGGTCGGGGAGCCTACGAGCAGTACTTC,CASIGRGAYEQYF
.,TRBD1,TRBV6-5,TRBJ2-1,TGTGCCAGCAGTTCGCCCGGGACAGGGGGCGATGAGCAGTTCTTC,CASSSPGTGGDEQFF
.,.,TRBV7-9,TRBJ1-5,TGTGCCAGCAGCTTGGGTCAGGGAGGTCAGCCCCAGCATTTT,CASSLGQGGQPQHF
.,TRBD1,TRBV18,TRBJ2-3,TGTGCCAGCTCCCCGGGACAGAGCACAGATACGCAGTATTTT,CASSPGQSTDTQYF
once,TRBD2,TRBV5-1,TRBJ2-1,TGCGCCAGCAGCACCGGGGGGGGAAAATACTACAATGAGCAGTTCTTC,CASSTGGGKYYNEQFF
few,TRBD2,TRBV2,TRBJ2-5,TGTGCCAGCAGTGAACTAGCGGGGAAAGAGACCCAGTACTTC,CASSELAGKETQYF
.,.,TRBV29-1,TRBJ1-4,TGCAGCGCCCAAGGGACACCGGCAAATGAAAAACTGTTTTTT,CSAQGTPANEKLFF
.,TRBD1,TRBV7-2,TRBJ1-2,TGTGCCAGCAGCTTAGCCTACAGGGGGCCTACCAATGGCTACACCTTC,CASSLAYRGPTNGYTF
.,TRBD2,TRBV5-1,TRBJ2-3,TGCGCCAGCAGCTTGAGGCTAGCGGGAGGGTCCACAGATACGCAGTATTTT,CASSLRLAGGSTDTQYF
.,TRBD1,TRBV28,TRBJ2-7,TGTGCCAGCAGTTTCTCGGGACAGGCCCGCTACGAGCAGTACTTC,CASSFSGQARYEQYF
few,.,TRBV13,TRBJ2-3,TGTGCCAGCAGCTTAGTAGTGGATACGCAGTATTTT,CASSLVVDTQYF
.,.,TRBV7-3,TRBJ2-7,TGTGCCAGCAGCTTTACTCACAGGGATGAGCAGTACTTC,CASSFTHRDEQYF
.,TRBD2,TRBV4-1,TRBJ2-2,TGCGCCAGCAGCGAAGCCAGGCTAGCGGGGCCCACCGGGGAGCTGTTTTTT,CASSEARLAGPTGELFF
few,.,TRBV6-5,TRBJ2-3,TGTGCCAGCAGTTGGGTGGGGCCTTCTACAGATACGCAGTATTTT,CASSWVGPSTDTQYF
few,TRBD2,TRBV28,TRBJ2-1,TGTGCCAGCAGCCCTTGGCTAGCGGGGCATGGTGAGCAGTTCTTC,CASSPWLAGHGEQFF
.,.,TRBV4-2,TRBJ2-7,TGTGCCAGCAGCCAAGATGAGCGCGCGGCCTACTACGAGCAGTACTTC,CASSQDERAAYYEQYF
few,TRBD1,TRBV29-1,TRBJ1-2,TGCAGCGCAAGGAAATTCGAACAGGGGGATGGCTACACCTTC,CSARKFEQGDGYTF
few,.,TRBV7-2,TRBJ1-5,TGTGCCAGCAGCCTAGGGAAAGCGGGTCAGCCCCAGCATTTT,CASSLGKAGQPQHF
.,.,TRBV4-2,TRBJ1-6,TGTGCCAGCAGCCCGCGGCGGGGCAGATATTCACCCCTCCACTTT,CASSPRRGRYSPLHF
.,TRBD1,TRBV7-2,TRBJ2-7,TGTGCCAGCAGCAAGAACGGGGACAGCCACTGGGAGCAGTACTTC,CASSKNGDSHWEQYF
.,TRBD2,TRBV5-4,TRBJ2-5,TGTGCCAGCAGCTTGTGGCTAGCGGGGGGACAAGAGACCCAGTACTTC,CASSLWLAGGQETQYF
few,.,TRBV4-3,TRBJ2-3,TGCGCCAGCAGCCAAATGGACCCAGGGGGCACAGATACGCAGTATTTT,CASSQMDPGGTDTQYF
few,.,TRBV9,TRBJ2-7,TGTGCCAGAGCAGAGCCCTGGCGGGTGGGTTCACAGCAGTACTTC,CARAEPWRVGSQQYF
few,TRBD1,TRBV5-4,TRBJ1-6,TGTGCCAGCAGCACCAGGACAGAGGGGGCCCCGCCCCTCCACTTT,CASSTRTEGAPPLHF
few,.,TRBV2,TRBJ2-7,TGTGCCAGCAGTGAATGGCAGGTCAGATACGAGCAGTACTTC,CASSEWQVRYEQYF
.,TRBD1,TRBV5-4,TRBJ1-5,TGTGCCAGCAGTTCGGGACAGAACAATCAGCCCCAGCATTTT,CASSSGQNNQPQHF
.,TRBD1,TRBV7-9,TRBJ2-7,TGTGCCAGCAGCCCCTACCAGGGGGACGAGCAGTACTTC,CASSPYQGDEQYF
few,.,TRBV5-1,TRBJ1-2,TGCGCCAGCAGGAAAGCTGAGAACTATGGCTACACCTTC,CASRKAENYGYTF
few,TRBD1,TRBV6-1,TRBJ2-5,TGTGCCAGCAGTGTTAACAGGGGGTATGGAGAGACCCAGTACTTC,CASSVNRGYGETQYF
few,TRBD1,TRBV30,TRBJ1-4,TGTGCCTGGAGAGACAGGGGGCGGAATGAAAAACTGTTTTTT,CAWRDRGRNEKLFF
few,TRBD1,TRBV9,TRBJ2-7,TGTGCCAGCAGCGCTCGACAGGGCGCCTACGAGCAGTACTTC,CASSARQGAYEQYF
many,TRBD1,TRBV29-1,TRBJ2-7,TGCAGCGTTGTGGGACAGGGCTACGAGCAGTACTTC,CSVVGQGYEQYF
.,TRBD2,TRBV7-2,TRBJ2-3,TGTGCCAGCAGCCCGGTTTGGCTAGCGGGGGGGCGGGCAGATACGCAGTATTTT,CASSPVWLAGGRADTQYF
.,TRBD2,TRBV14,TRBJ2-1,TGTGCCAGCAGCCAAGTTGCGGCTAGCGGAGACAATGAGCAGTTCTTC,CASSQVAASGDNEQFF
.,.,TRBV28,TRBJ2-7,TGTGCCAGCAGCTCACTCACGGGGGTGCGCGAGCAGTACTTC,CASSSLTGVREQYF
few,TRBD2,TRBV4-2,TRBJ2-3,TGTGCCAGCAGCCAAGATCTCCTAGCGGGGGGGCCAGATACGCAGTATTTT,CASSQDLLAGGPDTQYF
.,TRBD2,TRBV7-2,TRBJ2-7,TGTGCCAGCAGCCAGGGACTAGCGCATCCCTACGAGCAGTACTTC,CASSQGLAHPYEQYF
few,TRBD1,TRBV30,TRBJ2-7,TGTGCCTGCCCCCGGGACAGGGCCTCCTACGAGCAGTACTTC,CACPRDRASYEQYF
few,.,TRBV29-1,TRBJ2-3,TGCAGCGCGCTAGAACTCGGGTTGGCCACAGATACGCAGTATTTT,CSALELGLATDTQYF
few,.,TRBV11-2,TRBJ2-2,TGTGCCAGCGGACTATACCACCCGGGCAGCCGATACACCGGGGAGCTGTTTTTT,CASGLYHPGSRYTGELFF
.,.,TRBV6-6,TRBJ2-5,TGTGCCAGCAGTTACTTAGGACAAGGACGGGAGACCCAGTACTTC,CASSYLGQGRETQYF
.,.,TRBV19,TRBJ2-7,TGTGCCAGTGGACTGAGCTCCTACGAGCAGTACTTC,CASGLSSYEQYF
few,.,TRBV29-1,TRBJ2-7,TGCAGCGTCAATATGGGGGCGCTGTACGAGCAGTACTTC,CSVNMGALYEQYF